These T cell receptor beta chains were read from a single sample in a study of spatial heterogeneity in lung cancer. TCRdb re-called the 5' RACE reads with MiXCR, one entry per CDR3 protein. Here the sample spans some 13,000 distinct CDR3 sequences, about 4% being singletons. The sequenced sample was lung tumor tissue, obtained at surgery. Receptor source: a male donor with early-stage non-small cell lung cancer. CDR3s include the opening cysteine and the closing phenylalanine or tryptophan. Each record gives: clone size, J gene, D gene, V gene, CDR3 DNA, CDR3 protein. The D gene is left open where the match is weak. Some rows mark clone size as missing; the rest say once, few, many or name a class of expanded clone.

medium-sized TRBJ1-2 - TRBV6-5 TGTGCCAGCAGTTCCTACAAGGAGGGGAGGAAGTTCTACACCTTC CASSSYKEGRKFYTF
many TRBJ1-3 - TRBV6-2/TRBV6-3 TGTGCCAGCAGTGGACGTCAGGGATACGGAAACACCATATATTTT CASSGRQGYGNTIYF
medium-sized TRBJ1-1 - TRBV18 TGTGCCAGCTCACCGCCTAACACTGAAGCTTTCTTT CASSPPNTEAFF
- TRBJ1-1 - TRBV5-1 TGCGCCAGCAGCTTGGGCTATGGGGGAAGTACTGAAGCTTTCTTT CASSLGYGGSTEAFF
many TRBJ2-5 TRBD1 TRBV7-9 TGTGCCAGCAGCTCGTTGACAGGGTTGAAGACCCAGTACTTC CASSSLTGLKTQYF
many TRBJ2-5 TRBD2 TRBV20-1 TGCAGTGCTTCTCGAGCGGGGAGACAAGAGACCCAGTACTTC CSASRAGRQETQYF
many TRBJ1-1 - TRBV3-1 TGTGCCAGCAGCCAAGACGGATGGGCAGTGGCTTTCTTT CASSQDGWAVAFF
few TRBJ1-2 - TRBV6-6 TGTGCCAGCAGGGACGGGGCAGGGTTTAACTATGGCTACACCTTC CASRDGAGFNYGYTF
few TRBJ2-7 - TRBV9 TGTGCCAGCAGCGTAGTCCTCCGCCCCACGTCCTACGAGCAGTACTTC CASSVVLRPTSYEQYF
medium-sized TRBJ2-1 TRBD1 TRBV6-6 TGTGCCAGCAGCGCCTACAGGGGGCAGAGCGGTGAGCAGTTCTTC CASSAYRGQSGEQFF
many TRBJ2-7 - TRBV5-1 TGCGCCAGCAAGGTTACGACGGGAGTCTACGAGCAGTACTTC CASKVTTGVYEQYF
- TRBJ2-7 - TRBV12-3/TRBV12-4 TGTGCCAGCAGTTTCCAAGGTGTTCCCAGGTACTTC CASSFQGVPRYF
many TRBJ2-1 - TRBV5-6 TGTGCCAGCAGCTTGCCTCTCCGTGGTGAGCAGTTCTTC CASSLPLRGEQFF
many TRBJ1-1 - TRBV3-1 TGTGCCAGCAGCCAAGGTCAGGCCCCAATGAACACTGAAGCTTTCTTT CASSQGQAPMNTEAFF
many TRBJ2-1 TRBD1 TRBV20-1 TGCAGGGCCGGGACAGGGCACTACGGGCAGTTCTTC CRAGTGHYGQFF
large TRBJ1-5 TRBD1 TRBV2 TGTGCCAGCAGTGGAGACTGGACAGGGGATCAGCCCCAGCATTTT CASSGDWTGDQPQHF
many TRBJ1-6 - TRBV13 TGTGCCAGCAGCTTCGGGACTAAGGCACCCCTCCACTTT CASSFGTKAPLHF
many TRBJ2-1 TRBD1 TRBV29-1 TGCAGCGGGCGGACAGGGTGCAACAATGAGCAGTTCTTC CSGRTGCNNEQFF
many TRBJ1-6 - TRBV10-3 TGTGCCATCAGTGGGGAAGGGAATTCACCCCTCCACTTT CAISGEGNSPLHF
many TRBJ2-1 - TRBV4-1 TGCGCCAGCAGCCAAGGTCCTCCCCGGGCGGTTGGTGCCAATGAGCAGTTCTTC CASSQGPPRAVGANEQFF
few TRBJ2-1 TRBD2 TRBV19 TGTGCCAGTACCGCCCTAGCGGGAGGTTTGGATGAGCAGTTCTTC CASTALAGGLDEQFF
many TRBJ2-5 - TRBV5-1 TGCGCCAGCAGCTTGAGGCAGGGCGGGGACGGGGAGACCCAGTACTTC CASSLRQGGDGETQYF
many TRBJ2-3 TRBD1 TRBV5-1 TGCGCCAGCAGGAAACAGGGGGCCACAGATACGCAGTATTTT CASRKQGATDTQYF
many TRBJ2-2 - TRBV9 TGTGCCAGCAGCGTAGCCCATGACTTTAACACCGGGGAGCTGTTTTTT CASSVAHDFNTGELFF
medium-sized TRBJ1-5 TRBD1 TRBV6-6 TGTGCCAGCAGTTACGGAGAGATGACAGGGAAAAATCAGCCCCAGCATTTT CASSYGEMTGKNQPQHF
many TRBJ2-7 TRBD2 TRBV20-1 TGCAGTGCGCACGGGACTAGCGGATTGTCCTACGAGCAGTACTTC CSAHGTSGLSYEQYF
few TRBJ1-2 - TRBV6-1 TGTGCCAGCAGTGACTTAAGACAGTGTTCGTATGGCTACACCTTC CASSDLRQCSYGYTF
many TRBJ1-2 - TRBV14 TGTGCCAGCAGCCAAACGACAGGATGGAGCTATGGCTACACCTTC CASSQTTGWSYGYTF
few TRBJ1-2 - TRBV6-1 TGTGCCAGCAGAGCTCTTGGGACGGGGATCTATGGCTACAACTTC CASRALGTGIYGYNF
many TRBJ1-1 - TRBV7-9 TGTGCCAGCAGCTTAGCGGGGGTTCCGAAGACTGAAGCTTTCTTT CASSLAGVPKTEAFF
many TRBJ2-2 TRBD2 TRBV25-1 TGTGCCAGCAGTGGGGGAGGGCTAGCATACACCGGGGAGCTGTTTTTT CASSGGGLAYTGELFF
many TRBJ1-5 - TRBV3-1 TGTGCCAGCAGTCCCTCGGGGGGCATAGAGCCCCAGCATTTT CASSPSGGIEPQHF
- TRBJ1-5 - TRBV7-9 TGTGCCAGCAGCTTAGCAACGGCAGTAGTTGGTCAGCCCCAGCATTTT CASSLATAVVGQPQHF
many TRBJ2-5 TRBD1 TRBV27 TGTGCCAGCAGTTTACGGACAGGGGTGACCCAGTACTTC CASSLRTGVTQYF
few TRBJ2-2 TRBD1 TRBV2 TGTGCCAGCAGAAAACAGGGGGCTGGTACCGGGGAGCTGTTTTTT CASRKQGAGTGELFF
many TRBJ2-5 - TRBV18 TGTGCCAGCTCACCGGGGACTGAGCAAGAGACCCAGTACTTC CASSPGTEQETQYF
medium-sized TRBJ2-7 - TRBV20-1 TGCAGTGCTTCAAGGTCGGGGCGACCGGACTACGAGCAGTACTTC CSASRSGRPDYEQYF
few TRBJ1-1 - TRBV5-4 TGTGCCAGCAGCTTGGGGGCTACCGGACGTGCTGAAGCTTTCTTT CASSLGATGRAEAFF
many TRBJ2-5 - TRBV5-3 TGTGCCGGCGGACAGCCAAGACTTAACCAAGAGACCCAGTACTTC CAGGQPRLNQETQYF
many TRBJ2-3 TRBD2 TRBV11-2 TGTGCCAGCAGCTTAGATCTCAACGGGAGGGCGGGCACAGATACGCAGTATTTT CASSLDLNGRAGTDTQYF
many TRBJ1-2 - TRBV29-1 TGCAGCGTTGAGAGGCAGTTGTCCTATGGCTACACCTTC CSVERQLSYGYTF
many TRBJ2-1 - TRBV20-1 TGCAGTGCTAGAGACAAGAAGGGTTGGGGGTACAATGAGCAGTTCTTC CSARDKKGWGYNEQFF
many TRBJ2-4 - TRBV5-1 TGCGCCAGCAGTTGGTTGGGCGGGGGCGAAAACATTCAGTACTTC CASSWLGGGENIQYF
few TRBJ1-5 TRBD1 TRBV6-5 TGTGCCAGCAGTTCCAGACAGGGGGCATTAAGCAATCAGCCCCAGCATTTT CASSSRQGALSNQPQHF
medium-sized TRBJ1-1 - TRBV11-2 TGTGCCAGCGGATACAGGGTTGACACTGAAGCTTTCTTT CASGYRVDTEAFF
many TRBJ1-2 - TRBV29-1 TGCAGCGTTGTGAAAGGGGATTATGGCTACACCTTC CSVVKGDYGYTF
many TRBJ1-1 TRBD1 TRBV18 TGTGCCAGCTCTCTCGGACAGGATACTGAAGCTTTCTTT CASSLGQDTEAFF
many TRBJ1-2 - TRBV12-3/TRBV12-4 TGTGCCAGCAGTTTTGGGGCCTATGGCTACACCTTC CASSFGAYGYTF
many TRBJ2-7 - TRBV6-5 TGTGCCAGCAGTTACGGGTCCGGGCGCTACGAGCAGTACTTC CASSYGSGRYEQYF
many TRBJ1-1 - TRBV5-4 TGTGCCAGCAGCTTCAGGTTCCTGGACACTGAAGCTTTCTTT CASSFRFLDTEAFF
many TRBJ1-6 TRBD1 TRBV7-2 TGTGCCAGCAGCCTAGGACAGGAGAGCTCCTATAATTCACCCCTCCACTTT CASSLGQESSYNSPLHF
medium-sized TRBJ2-4 TRBD1 TRBV5-4 TGTGCCAGCAGCTTGGGTCCTGGGACAGGGAACATAATGGCCAAAAACATTCAGTACTTC CASSLGPGTGNIMAKNIQYF
medium-sized TRBJ2-1 TRBD2 TRBV20-1 TGCAGTGCTAGACCCAGCGGGGGGGGTTCCTACAATGAGCAGTTCTTC CSARPSGGGSYNEQFF
- TRBJ2-3 - TRBV15 TGTGTCACCAGCAGCTATCTTAATACGCAGTATTTT CVTSSYLNTQYF
many TRBJ2-6 TRBD1 TRBV11-1 TGTGCCAGCAGCCCCCAGACAGGGGTCTCTGGGGCCAACGTCCTGACTTTC CASSPQTGVSGANVLTF
many TRBJ1-3 - TRBV29-1 TGCAGCGTACCGGATGCTGCTGGAAACACCATATATTTT CSVPDAAGNTIYF